One and the same sample provided the 20 T cell receptor beta chains below, sequenced in a study of blood T cells in healthy people across ages. A second roughly 6 to 11 cycle PCR used barcoded and J-beta primers. TCRdb used MiXCR to reprocess the 5' RACE reads, holding one entry per CDR3 protein. Altogether hundreds of thousands of distinct CDR3 sequences are present, around 20% being singletons, with the ten largest covering more than 3%. Input material: blood. These receptors all come from a man between 65 and 85 years old in good health.

This clonotype was counted only a few times. The chain has TRBV10-3 and TRBJ2-2; D is ambiguous. This CDR3 comprises 15 residues. Germline lookup yields CDR1 ENHRY and CDR2 SYGVKD. Trimming pared 0 bases from V and 0 bases from J, leaving 5 bases between. Written as DNA, the CDR3 is TGTGCCATCAGTGAGTCTACAGCGAACACCGGGGAGCTGTTTTTT. This sequence encodes CAISESTANTGELFF.

The chain recombines TRBV9 with TRBJ1-1; 7 bases agree with TRBD1. CDR1 and CDR2 (germline): SGDLS, YYNGEE. The CDR3 spans 14 residues. Trimming at V came to 4 bases and at J to 1 base, leaving 4 bases not matched to a gene. CDR3 in amino acids: CASSSGGANTEAFF. The CDR3 bases are TGTGCCAGCAGCTCAGGGGGGGCGAACACTGAAGCTTTCTTT.

This clonotype was seen more than once but under ten times. The chain couples TRBV20-1 to TRBJ1-1; no clear D. Germline V gene sequence: CDR1 DFQATT, CDR2 SNEGSKA (reference sequence). The CDR3 contains 13 residues. The V end lost 3 bases, the J end lost 5 bases, and 13 bases lay between the germline ends. CDR3 coding DNA: TGCAGTGCTAGGGACGGGCGGGAGACTGAAGCTTTCTTT. Residues: CSARDGRETEAFF.

This clonotype has only a few counts. The chain combines TRBV3-1 with TRBJ2-6; D remains unclear. The CDR3 runs to 16 residues. Per the germline V gene, CDR1 is LGHDT and CDR2 is YNNKEL (reference sequence). The V gene lost 0 bases and the J gene lost 2 bases, with 8 bases spanning the gap. The CDR3 DNA follows: TGTGCCAGCAGCCAAGAACGGCTCACTGGGGCCAACGTCCTGACTTTC. It translates to CASSQERLTGANVLTF.

This clonotype was observed a handful of times. The genes are TRBV24-1 and TRBJ2-3; 7 bases match TRBD2. Trimming took 6 bases from V and 1 from J; bases not matched to a gene: 9. CDR1 is KGHDR, CDR2 SFDVKD, per germline. CDR3 size: 16 residues. CDR3 DNA sequence: TGTGCCACCAGTTCTGGCGGGAGAGGGGGCACAGATACGCAGTATTTT. As protein: CATSSGGRGGTDTQYF.

This chain uses TRBV12-5 with TRBJ2-2, with TRBD1 matching 7 bases. From germline, CDR1 is LGHNT and CDR2 FRNRAP. V shed 9 bases and J 3 bases; nucleotides not matched to a gene: 13. The CDR3 is 16 residues long. The CDR3, as DNA: TGTGCTAGCGGTCAGCCCCCGGGACAGTACACCGGGGAGCTGTTTTTT. As protein: CASGQPPGQYTGELFF.

The V and J genes are TRBV5-6 and TRBJ1-4; possible D gene TRBD1, 5 bases. V lost 3 bases to trimming and J lost 5 bases, with 14 bases between them. The CDR3 is made up of 15 amino acids. Looked up from germline, CDR1 is SGHDT and CDR2 is YYEEEE. CDR3 sequence (DNA): TGTGCCAGCAGCTCGGCGGGGGTATGGAATGAAAAACTGTTTTTT. The encoded protein is CASSSAGVWNEKLFF.

Many counts were recorded for this clonotype. The chain links TRBV6-1 to TRBJ2-3; possibly TRBD1 for D (6 bases). Trimming removed 6 bases from V and 3 bases from J, with 16 bases in between. Germline CDR1 is MNHNS and CDR2 is SASEGT. This CDR3 spans 15 amino acids. CDR3 in DNA: TGTGCCAGCAGATCCAACCCACAGGGTACAGATACGCAGTATTTT. Translating it yields CASRSNPQGTDTQYF.

This clonotype was observed a few times. This chain links TRBV4-1 with TRBJ2-5; D possibly corresponds to TRBD2 (6 bases). Germline values: CDR1 MGHRA, CDR2 YSYEKL. CDR3 length: 16 residues. V lost 0 bases and J lost 5, with 16 bases in between. CDR3: CASSQEKGLTWETQYF. The CDR3 region has the DNA TGCGCCAGCAGCCAAGAAAAAGGACTAACATGGGAGACCCAGTACTTC.

For the CDR3, the DNA is TGTGCCAGCAGCTTGGGGGCTTGGGAGCCCCAGCATTTT. This encodes CASSLGAWEPQHF. The chain is built from TRBV12-3 or TRBV12-4 and TRBJ1-5; a weak D match, TRBD1 (6 bases). Trimming removed 6 bases from V and 8 bases from J, with 14 bases in between. This CDR3 spans 13 amino acids.

The chain is built from TRBV7-8 and TRBJ2-7, with D unclear. The germline V and J ends were trimmed by 1 base and 0 bases, with 10 bases remaining between them. From germline, CDR1 is SGHVS and CDR2 FQNEAQ. The CDR3 spans 15 residues. The CDR3 coding sequence is TGTGCCAGCAGCTTAGAAGGCAGGATCTCCTACGAGCAGTACTTC. It is translated as CASSLEGRISYEQYF.

As for this clonotype: A junction end diverges from the germline sequence, so it may reflect a read error. V and J are TRBV9 and TRBJ2-1; a possible D gene is TRBD2 (5 bases). The CDR3 length is 14 residues. Per germline, CDR1 SGDLS and CDR2 YYNGEE. CDR3 sequence (DNA): TGTGCCAGCAGCGTAGATTCTAGCTACAGTGAGCAGTTCTTC. Translation: CASSVDSSYSEQFF.

The rearrangement joins TRBV24-1 to TRBJ2-1; no definite D call. Germline lookup yields CDR1 KGHDR and CDR2 SFDVKD. Trimming left V 3 bases short and J 2 bases short, with 4 bases between. This CDR3 is 13 amino acids long. The CDR3 protein is CATSDGTYNEQFF. The CDR3 coding sequence is TGTGCCACCAGTGATGGGACCTACAATGAGCAGTTCTTC.

Notes on this clonotype: The junction shows a germline mismatch at one end, possibly a read error. V is TRBV4-1 and J is TRBJ2-1, with a possible D match to TRBD1 (6 bases). The J call is in doubt because the DNA end fits TRBJ2-5 better. The germline V gene has CDR1 MGHRA and CDR2 YSYEKL. CDR3 length: 16 residues. In nucleotides, the CDR3 is TGCGCCGGCAGCCAGTCCCGGTCAACAGGGCAAGAGACCCAGTACTTC. This encodes CAGSQSRSTGQETQYF.

This clonotype was detected only once. V gene TRBV13 combines with J gene TRBJ1-5; no reliable D call. V gave up 2 bases and J gave up 3 bases, with 11 bases separating them. The CDR3 totals 15 residues. CDR1 is PRHDT, CDR2 FYEKMQ, per germline (reference sequence). The CDR3 here is CASSLRSADNQPQHF. CDR3 nucleotide sequence: TGTGCCAGCAGCTTACGGTCGGCGGACAATCAGCCCCAGCATTTT.

This clonotype appeared a few times. This rearrangement joins TRBV5-6 to TRBJ1-1; D may be TRBD1 (6 bases). In germline, CDR1 is SGHDT, CDR2 YYEEEE. Trimming removed 0 bases from V and 1 base from J, with 13 bases in between. CDR3 length equals 16 residues. The CDR3 DNA is TGTGCCAGCAGCTTGGTGGCAGGGGTAAGGAACACTGAAGCTTTCTTT. It translates to CASSLVAGVRNTEAFF.

This clonotype appeared a few times. The chain combines TRBV29-1 with TRBJ1-2; 10 nucleotides line up with TRBD1. From germline, CDR1 is SQVTM and CDR2 ANQGSEA. V lost 8 bases to trimming and J lost 6 bases; unmatched junction nucleotides: 6. The CDR3 sequence is 12 residues long. CDR3 in DNA: TGCAGCTTGGGGACAGGGGAAGATGGCTACACCTTC. Translating gives CSLGTGEDGYTF.

J is TRBJ2-7 and V is TRBV18, with 8 bases identical to TRBD1. The J call may be faulty, since TRBJ2-5 better matches the DNA end. The CDR3 is made up of 14 amino acids. Germline CDR1 is KGHSH and CDR2 is LQKENI. The CDR3 loop is CASSPDREQETQYF. The CDR3 DNA reads TGTGCCAGCTCACCGGACAGGGAGCAAGAGACCCAGTACTTC.

This sequence joins TRBV20-1 and TRBJ2-7, with D unresolved. Deletions cut 2 bases from V and 0 bases from J, with 5 bases between. CDR3 length equals 12 residues. Per germline, CDR1 DFQATT and CDR2 SNEGSKA (reference sequence). Here the CDR3 reads CSARSYSYEQYF. DNA of the CDR3: TGCAGTGCTAGATCCTACTCCTACGAGCAGTACTTC.

This clonotype was counted only a few times. The chain recombines TRBV20-1 with TRBJ2-2, with D perhaps matching TRBD1 (6 bases). CDR1 is DFQATT, CDR2 SNEGSKA, per germline (reference sequence). CDR3 length equals 14 residues. Trimming took 1 base from V and 6 from J, leaving 12 bases between them. CDR3 in amino acids: CSARAPGQSGELFF. CDR3 DNA: TGCAGTGCTAGAGCGCCCGGACAGTCCGGGGAGCTGTTTTTT.